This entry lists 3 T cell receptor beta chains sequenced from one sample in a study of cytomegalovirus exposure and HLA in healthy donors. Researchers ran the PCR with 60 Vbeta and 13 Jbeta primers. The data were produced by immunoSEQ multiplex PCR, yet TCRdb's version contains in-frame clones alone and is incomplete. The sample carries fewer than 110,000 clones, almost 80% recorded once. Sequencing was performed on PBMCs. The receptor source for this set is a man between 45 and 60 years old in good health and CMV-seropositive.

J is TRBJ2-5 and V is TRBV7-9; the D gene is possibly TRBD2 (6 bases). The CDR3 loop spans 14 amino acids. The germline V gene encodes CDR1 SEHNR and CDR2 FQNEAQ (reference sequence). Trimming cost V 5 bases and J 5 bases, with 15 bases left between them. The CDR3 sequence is CASSQGGGQETQYF. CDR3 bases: TGTGCCAGCAGCCAAGGCGGAGGGCAGGAGACCCAGTACTTC. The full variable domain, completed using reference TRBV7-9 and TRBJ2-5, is DTGVSQNPRHKITKRGQNVTFRCDPISEHNRLYWYRQTLGQGPEFLTYFQNEAQLEKSRLLSDRFSAERPKGSFSTLEIQRTEQGDSAMYLCASSQGGGQETQYFGPGTRLLVL.

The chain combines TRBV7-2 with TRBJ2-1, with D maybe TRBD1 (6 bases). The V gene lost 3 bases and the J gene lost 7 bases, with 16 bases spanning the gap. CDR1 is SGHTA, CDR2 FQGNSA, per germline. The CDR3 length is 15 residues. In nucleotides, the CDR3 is TGTGCCAGCAGCTTGGGTTGGGGGCGCGGAAATGAGCAGTTCTTC. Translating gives CASSLGWGRGNEQFF.

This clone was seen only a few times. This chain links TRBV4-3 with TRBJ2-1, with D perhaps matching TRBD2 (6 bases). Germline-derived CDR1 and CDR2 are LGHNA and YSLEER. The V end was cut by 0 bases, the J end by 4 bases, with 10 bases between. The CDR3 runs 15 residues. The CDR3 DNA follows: TGCGCCAGCAGCCAAGAAACGGGAGAGTACAATGAGCAGTTCTTC. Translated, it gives CASSQETGEYNEQFF.